The entry below describes one T cell receptor beta chain. The sample is drawn from a study of Graves' ophthalmopathy and Graves' hyperthyroidism. RNA transcripts were the source from which TCR beta CDR3 regions were amplified. HTBI primers were employed in first-round RT-PCR, then a second-round multiplex PCR followed. Using its own MiXCR run on the multiplex PCR reads, TCRdb lists one record per CDR3 protein. This table holds more than 1,000,000 distinct CDR3 sequences, 35% to 40% found once. Germline assignment: CDR1 ENHRY and CDR2 SYGVKD. There are 15 residues in the CDR3. After removal of 10 bases from V and 5 bases from J, the junction contained 17 bases not matched to a gene.

The sequenced sample consisted of peripheral blood or thyroid tissue (not recorded which). The chain combines TRBV10-3 with TRBJ2-7, with 7 bases lining up with TRBD1. This clonotype was obtained from an adult man with Graves' hyperthyroidism. CDR3: CASRPPGQIFHEQYF. The CDR3 DNA is TGTGCCAGCAGACCTCCGGGACAGATATTCCACGAGCAGTACTTC.